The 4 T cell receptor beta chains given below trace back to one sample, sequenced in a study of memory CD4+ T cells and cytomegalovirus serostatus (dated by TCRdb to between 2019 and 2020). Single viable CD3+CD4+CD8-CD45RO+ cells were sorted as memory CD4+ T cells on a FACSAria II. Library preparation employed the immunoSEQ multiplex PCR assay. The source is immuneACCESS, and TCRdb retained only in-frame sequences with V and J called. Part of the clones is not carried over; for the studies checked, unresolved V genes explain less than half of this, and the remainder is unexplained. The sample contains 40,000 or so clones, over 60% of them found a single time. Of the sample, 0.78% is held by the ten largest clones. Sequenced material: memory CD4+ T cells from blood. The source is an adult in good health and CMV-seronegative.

CDR3 protein: CASRTAYEQYF. The DNA for the CDR3 is TGTGCCAGCAGAACCGCCTACGAGCAGTACTTC. The rearrangement uses TRBV6-6 and TRBJ2-7, with D unclear. Germline-derived CDR1 and CDR2 are MNHNY and SVGAGI (reference sequence). The CDR3 has 11 residues. Trimming left V 6 bases short and J 2 bases short, with 5 bases between.

CDR3 bases: TGTGCCAGCTCCACCGCCGGGGGGGCCGGTGAGCAGTACTTC. It codes for CASSTAGGAGEQYF. The chain recombines TRBV9 with TRBJ2-7; 8 nucleotides match TRBD2. V was clipped by 7 bases and J by 7 bases; unmatched bases: 13. Germline lookup yields CDR1 SGDLS and CDR2 YYNGEE. CDR3 length: 14 residues.

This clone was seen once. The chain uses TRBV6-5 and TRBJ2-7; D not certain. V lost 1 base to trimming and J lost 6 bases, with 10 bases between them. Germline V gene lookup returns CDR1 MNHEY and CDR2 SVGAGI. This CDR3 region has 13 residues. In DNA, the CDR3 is TGTGCCAGCAGTTACTACTCGTTTGGCGAGCAGTACTTC. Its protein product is CASSYYSFGEQYF.

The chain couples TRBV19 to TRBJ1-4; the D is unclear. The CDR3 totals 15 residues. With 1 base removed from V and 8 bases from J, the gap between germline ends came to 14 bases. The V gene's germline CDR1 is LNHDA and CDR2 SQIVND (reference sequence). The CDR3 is CASSIAVKTSEKLFF. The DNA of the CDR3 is TGTGCCAGTAGTATAGCGGTGAAGACATCGGAAAAACTGTTTTTT. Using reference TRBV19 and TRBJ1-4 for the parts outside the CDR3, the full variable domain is DGGITQSPKYLFRKEGQNVTLSCEQNLNHDAMYWYRQDPGQGLRLIYYSQIVNDFQKGDIAEGYSVSREKKESFPLTVTSAQKNPTAFYLCASSIAVKTSEKLFFGSGTQLSVL.